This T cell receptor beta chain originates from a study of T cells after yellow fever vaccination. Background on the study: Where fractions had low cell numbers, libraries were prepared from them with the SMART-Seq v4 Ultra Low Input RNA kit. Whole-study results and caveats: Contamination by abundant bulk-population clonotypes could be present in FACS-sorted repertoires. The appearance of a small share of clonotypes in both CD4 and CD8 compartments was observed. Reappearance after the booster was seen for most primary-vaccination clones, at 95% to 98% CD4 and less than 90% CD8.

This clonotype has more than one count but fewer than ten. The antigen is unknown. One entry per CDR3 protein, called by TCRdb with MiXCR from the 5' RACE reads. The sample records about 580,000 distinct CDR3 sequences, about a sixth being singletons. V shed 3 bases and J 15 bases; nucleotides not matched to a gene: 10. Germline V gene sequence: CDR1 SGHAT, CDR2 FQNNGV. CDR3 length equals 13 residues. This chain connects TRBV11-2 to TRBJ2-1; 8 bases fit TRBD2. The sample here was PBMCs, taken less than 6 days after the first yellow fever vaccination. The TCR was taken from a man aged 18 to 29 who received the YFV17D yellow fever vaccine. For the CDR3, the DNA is TGTGCCAGCAGCTTGGGTAGCGGGGACTTTCGGTTCTTC. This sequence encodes CASSLGSGDFRFF.